This T cell receptor (beta chain) is drawn from a study of T cells in Graves' hyperthyroidism and ophthalmopathy. Regarding the study as a whole: Ophthalmopathy stood apart from stable hyperthyroidism in a 13 V-J model.

V lost 1 base to trimming and J lost 3 bases; unmatched junction nucleotides: 3. Germline V CDR1 and CDR2: SGHRS, YFSETQ. This CDR3 has 15 residues. This clonotype was detected ten times or more. Its antigen is as yet unknown. Amplified TCR beta CDR3 regions came from RNA transcripts. The HTBI primer set drove a first-round RT-PCR of the TCR CDR3. TCRdb fed the multiplex PCR reads into MiXCR, producing one record per CDR3 protein. The profile covers 300,000 to 400,000 distinct CDR3 sequences, with roughly 14% appearing a single time and approximately 25% taken by the ten largest. The rearrangement links TRBV5-1 to TRBJ2-1, with 8 positions matching TRBD2. The receptor comes from a young woman with Graves' hyperthyroidism. Sequencing was carried out using blood. Written as DNA, the CDR3 is TGCGCCAGCAGCTTGAATAGCGGGAACTACAATGAGCAGTTCTTC. Its translation: CASSLNSGNYNEQFF.